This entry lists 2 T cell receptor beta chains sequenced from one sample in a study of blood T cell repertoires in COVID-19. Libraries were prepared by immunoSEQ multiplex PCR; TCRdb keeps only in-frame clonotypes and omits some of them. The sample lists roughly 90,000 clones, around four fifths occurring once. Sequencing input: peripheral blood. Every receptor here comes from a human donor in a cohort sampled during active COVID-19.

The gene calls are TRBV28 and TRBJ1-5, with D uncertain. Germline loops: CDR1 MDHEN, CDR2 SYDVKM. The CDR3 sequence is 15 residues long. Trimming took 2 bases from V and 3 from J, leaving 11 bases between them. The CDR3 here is CASSLRGLFNQPQHF. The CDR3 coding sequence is TGTGCCAGCAGTTTACGAGGACTCTTCAATCAGCCCCAGCATTTT.

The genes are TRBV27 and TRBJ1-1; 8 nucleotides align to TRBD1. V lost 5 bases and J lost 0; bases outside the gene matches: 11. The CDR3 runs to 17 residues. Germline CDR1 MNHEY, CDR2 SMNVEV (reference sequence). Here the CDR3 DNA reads TGTGCCAGCAGTCATCGACAGGGGCGAGATGTGAACACTGAAGCTTTCTTT. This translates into CASSHRQGRDVNTEAFF.